The 6 T cell receptor beta chains presented below share a single source sample, sequenced in a study of T cell changes during pregnancy in multiple sclerosis. The method was immunoSEQ multiplex PCR; TCRdb's version includes in-frame clones alone and lacks a portion of them. The sample carries about 52,000 clones, almost 95% recorded once. Sequencing used CD4+ T cells from peripheral blood mononuclear cells, obtained in the third trimester of pregnancy. All receptors derive from a female donor with multiple sclerosis, enrolled in a pregnancy study.

Points on this clone: One end of the junction is discordant with germline, which a read error may explain. The J gene is TRBJ2-5, the V gene TRBV5-4, with 7 nucleotides matching TRBD1. This CDR3 region has 14 residues. Germline-derived CDR1 and CDR2 are SGHNT and YYREEE (reference sequence). The CDR3 loop reads CASSLETGRESQYF. In nucleotides, the CDR3 is TGTGCCAGCAGCTTGGAGACAGGGCGAGAGTCCCAGTACTTC.

The rearrangement links TRBV5-4 to TRBJ2-5; D remains ambiguous. This CDR3 has 10 residues. Germline loops: CDR1 SGHNT, CDR2 YYREEE (reference sequence). The CDR3 DNA follows: TGTGGCGAGCGTCCAGAGACCCAGTACTTC. Translating it yields CGERPETQYF.

CDR3 DNA sequence: TGCAGCGTCGGACTTACAGGGGAGTATGGCTACACCTTC. It encodes CSVGLTGEYGYTF. The chain uses TRBV29-1 and TRBJ1-2; 7 nucleotides match TRBD1. With 6 bases clipped from V and 5 bases from J, the junction kept 9 bases outside the gene matches. Looked up from germline, CDR1 is SQVTM and CDR2 is ANQGSEA. The CDR3 is 13 residues long.

The chain employs TRBV27 and TRBJ2-3; 13 nucleotides align to TRBD2. V was pared by 5 bases and J by 3 bases, with 8 bases of the junction left unmatched. This CDR3 has 17 amino acids. The germline V gene encodes CDR1 MNHEY and CDR2 SMNVEV (reference sequence). CDR3 in amino acids: CASSPPGLAGETDTQYF. CDR3 sequence (DNA): TGTGCCAGCAGTCCGCCTGGACTAGCGGGGGAGACAGATACGCAGTATTTT.

The count of this clone is one. The chain employs TRBV11-3 and TRBJ2-5, with D maybe TRBD1 (5 bases). This CDR3 spans 15 amino acids. Germline assignment: CDR1 SGHNT and CDR2 YENEEA. With 0 bases removed from V and 5 bases from J, the gap between germline ends came to 13 bases. In DNA, the CDR3 is TGTGCCAGCAGCTTAGAAGGGGCCTCCAGGGAGACCCAGTACTTC. This encodes CASSLEGASRETQYF. The entire variable domain, with the rest obtained from reference TRBV11-3 and TRBJ2-5, is as follows: EAGVVQSPRYKIIEKKQPVAFWCNPISGHNTLYWYLQNLGQGPELLIRYENEEAVDDSQLPKDRFSAERLKGVDSTLKIQPAELGDSAVYLCASSLEGASRETQYFGPGTRLLVL.

V and J are TRBV9 and TRBJ2-1; a weak D match, TRBD2 (7 bases). The CDR3 consists of 15 residues. The V end was cut by 0 bases, the J end by 7 bases, with 14 bases between. Germline-derived CDR1 and CDR2 are SGDLS and YYNGEE. CDR3 residues: CASSVVAGGPNEQFF. As DNA, the CDR3 is TGTGCCAGCAGCGTAGTGGCCGGGGGGCCAAATGAGCAGTTCTTC.